The clone carrying this T cell receptor beta chain was counted at least ten times. Each donor supplied 8 to 10 milliliters of peripheral blood. This specimen belongs to a study of blood T cells in healthy people across ages. With a J-beta primer mix and a sample-barcoded 5' primer, a second PCR ran roughly 6 to 11 cycles. TCRdb re-derived calls from the 5' RACE reads in MiXCR, one entry per CDR3 protein. The sample lists about 670,000 distinct CDR3 sequences, over 40% occurring once. The CDR3 has 12 amino acids. Trimming took off 7 bases at V and 6 bases at J, with 10 bases between the two ends. This rearrangement joins TRBV12-3 or TRBV12-4 to TRBJ2-1, with D possibly matching TRBD2 (6 bases). The sample taken for sequencing was blood. The clonotype was recovered from a woman aged 80 or older in good health. CDR3 bases: TGTGCCAGCACTCGCGGGATCAATGAGCAGTTCTTC. It is translated as CASTRGINEQFF.